Listed below are T cell receptor beta chains from one sample, sequenced in a study of blood T cell repertoires in COVID-19. Sequenced by immunoSEQ multiplex PCR; TCRdb stores in-frame clones only, minus some. The repertoire includes a few hundred thousand clones, nearly 90% of them detected once, and 0.65% to 0.95% sits in the top ten. Source material: peripheral blood. These receptors came from a woman younger than 45 with acute or convalescent COVID-19. The CDR3 runs from the conserved cysteine through the conserved F or W. A D gene is named only where the DNA matches it firmly. Clone size is not always given. Where it is, it says once, few, many or a class for expanded clones.

abundance	d_gene	v_gene	j_gene	CDR3aa	CDR3nt
.	TRBD2	TRBV6-1	TRBJ2-2	CASSELAGGTGELFF	TGTGCCAGCAGTGAACTAGCGGGAGGCACCGGGGAGCTGTTTTTT
.	TRBD1	TRBV6-2/TRBV6-3	TRBJ1-3	CASSYAARQGTSGNTIYF	TGTGCCAGCAGTTACGCCGCTCGACAGGGGACCTCTGGAAACACCATATATTTT
.	.	TRBV7-9	TRBJ2-7	CASSLERYEQYF	TGTGCCAGCAGCTTAGAACGGTACGAGCAGTACTTC
.	.	TRBV6-2/TRBV6-3	TRBJ2-5	CASSYGRGLYQETQYF	TGTGCCAGCAGTTACGGGCGGGGCCTGTACCAAGAGACCCAGTACTTC
.	TRBD1	TRBV20-1	TRBJ1-1	CSASRGTGVEAFF	TGCAGTGCTAGTAGGGGGACAGGGGTTGAAGCTTTCTTT
.	.	TRBV2	TRBJ2-7	CASSDLGDSTYEQYF	TGTGCCAGCAGTGATCTAGGAGACTCAACCTACGAGCAGTACTTC
.	TRBD1	TRBV11-2	TRBJ2-1	CASSFDRVGTEQFF	TGTGCCAGCAGCTTCGACAGGGTAGGCACGGAGCAGTTCTTC
.	.	TRBV6-1	TRBJ2-1	CASSEAPSEQFF	TGTGCCAGCAGTGAAGCTCCCTCTGAGCAGTTCTTC
.	TRBD2	TRBV4-3	TRBJ2-1	CASSQEGLADNNEQFF	TGCGCCAGCAGCCAAGAGGGACTAGCAGACAACAATGAGCAGTTCTTC
.	.	TRBV7-2	TRBJ2-5	CASSPTPREEYF	TGTGCCAGCAGCCCAACTCCGCGGGAAGAGTACTTC
.	.	TRBV12-5	TRBJ2-7	CASGLVQSQGISYEQYF	TGTGCTAGTGGTTTGGTACAGTCCCAGGGAATCTCCTACGAGCAGTACTTC
.	.	TRBV2	TRBJ1-2	CASSANSYGYTF	TGTGCCAGCAGTGCAAACAGCTATGGCTACACCTTC
.	TRBD2	TRBV6-5	TRBJ2-2	CASSSPSGRGSGELFF	TGTGCCAGCAGTTCTCCTAGCGGGAGGGGGTCCGGGGAGCTGTTTTTT
once	.	TRBV6-4	TRBJ2-2	CASSVEVVTGELFF	TGTGCCAGCAGTGTTGAGGTAGTAACCGGGGAGCTGTTTTTT
.	TRBD1	TRBV9	TRBJ1-1	CASSATGGRTEAFF	TGTGCCAGCAGCGCTACAGGGGGCCGGACTGAAGCTTTCTTT
few	TRBD1	TRBV10-3	TRBJ1-1	CAISTPGQMNTEAFF	TGTGCCATCAGTACTCCGGGACAGATGAACACTGAAGCTTTCTTT
.	TRBD2	TRBV7-2	TRBJ2-7	CASSSPGLARYEQYF	TGTGCCAGCAGCTCCCCGGGACTAGCGCGGTACGAGCAGTACTTC
.	TRBD1	TRBV6-1	TRBJ1-2	CASSSGQNYGYTF	TGTGCCAGCAGTTCGGGACAGAACTATGGCTACACCTTC
.	.	TRBV5-8	TRBJ1-3	CASSLDWTAGNTIYF	TGTGCCAGCAGCTTGGATTGGACAGCTGGAAACACCATATATTTT
.	TRBD1	TRBV30	TRBJ2-7	CAWTHTGQEPYEQYF	TGTGCCTGGACCCATACCGGACAGGAACCCTACGAGCAGTACTTC
.	.	TRBV19	TRBJ2-3	CASSDRSTDTQYF	TGTGCCAGTAGTGACAGAAGCACAGATACGCAGTATTTT
.	TRBD1	TRBV2	TRBJ2-2	CASSLRGTAPNTGELFF	TGTGCCAGCAGCCTAAGAGGGACAGCCCCGAACACCGGGGAGCTGTTTTTT
few	TRBD1	TRBV24-1	TRBJ1-1	CATAQTGGVTEAFF	TGTGCCACCGCCCAAACAGGGGGCGTCACTGAAGCTTTCTTT
.	TRBD1	TRBV6-6	TRBJ2-1	CASSRAPGQVHNEQFF	TGTGCCAGCAGTCGAGCCCCGGGACAGGTGCACAATGAGCAGTTCTTC
once	TRBD1	TRBV5-5	TRBJ1-6	CASSLRPGQGALSNSPLHF	TGTGCCAGCAGCTTGAGGCCGGGACAGGGGGCGCTTTCCAATTCACCCCTCCACTTT
.	.	TRBV11-2	TRBJ2-1	CASSLGQGYNEQFF	TGTGCCAGCAGCTTAGGCCAGGGGTACAATGAGCAGTTCTTC
few	.	TRBV3-1/TRBV3-2	TRBJ2-7	CASSQGSAAAYEQYF	TGTGCCAGCAGCCAAGGGTCGGCGGCCGCCTACGAGCAGTACTTC
.	TRBD1	TRBV25-1	TRBJ2-3	CASGTGQTSTDTQYF	TGTGCCAGCGGGACAGGCCAAACTAGCACAGATACGCAGTATTTT
.	.	TRBV2	TRBJ2-1	CASSDIAGLFLFF	TGTGCCAGCAGTGACATCGCGGGCCTTTTTCTGTTCTTC
.	.	TRBV13	TRBJ2-1	CASSLVQGGNEQFF	TGTGCCAGCAGCTTAGTCCAGGGGGGCAATGAGCAGTTCTTC
.	.	TRBV9	TRBJ2-1	CASSVSLSNEQFF	TGTGCCAGCAGCGTATCACTTTCCAATGAGCAGTTCTTC
.	TRBD2	TRBV7-2	TRBJ2-1	CASSSGLEQFF	TGTGCCAGCAGCTCGGGACTAGAGCAGTTCTTC
.	TRBD1	TRBV7-3	TRBJ1-1	CASSLTGGLNTEAFF	TGTGCCAGCAGCCTGACAGGGGGGTTGAACACTGAAGCTTTCTTT
.	TRBD1	TRBV9	TRBJ2-3	CASSRTGSGIRTDTQYF	TGTGCCAGCAGCCGGACAGGATCGGGTATTCGGACAGATACGCAGTATTTT
.	TRBD1	TRBV29-1	TRBJ2-7	CSVDGTGVEQYF	TGCAGCGTTGACGGGACAGGGGTTGAGCAGTACTTC
.	TRBD1	TRBV4-1	TRBJ2-3	CASSQERGLWTDTQYF	TGCGCCAGCAGCCAAGAAAGGGGGCTCTGGACAGATACGCAGTATTTT
.	.	TRBV6-2/TRBV6-3	TRBJ2-7	CASSYGLSFYEQYF	TGTGCCAGCAGTTACGGACTATCCTTCTACGAGCAGTACTTC
.	.	TRBV4-3	TRBJ2-1	CASSQERGFYNEQFF	TGCGCCAGCAGCCAAGAGCGGGGCTTCTACAATGAGCAGTTCTTC
.	.	TRBV5-5	TRBJ2-2	CASSLGAGSTGELFF	TGTGCCAGCAGCTTAGGTGCTGGGAGCACCGGGGAGCTGTTTTTT
.	.	TRBV1	TRBJ2-2	CTSSQVGGRRDSKIYTGELFF	TGCACCAGCAGCCAAGTGGGCGGGCGGCGGGACAGCAAAATTTACACCGGGGAGCTGTTTTTT
.	TRBD2	TRBV13	TRBJ2-7	CASSLGLATYEQYF	TGTGCCAGCAGCCTGGGACTAGCCACCTACGAGCAGTACTTC
.	TRBD2	TRBV3-1/TRBV3-2	TRBJ2-7	CASSPSGEGNEQYF	TGTGCCAGCAGCCCTAGCGGGGAAGGGAACGAGCAGTACTTC
.	.	TRBV30	TRBJ1-4	CAWTGQTHEKLFF	TGTGCCTGGACAGGACAGACGCATGAAAAACTGTTTTTT
.	.	TRBV15	TRBJ1-2	CATSRDQRGGYTF	TGTGCCACCAGCAGAGATCAAAGGGGTGGCTACACCTTC